This TCR beta chain was sequenced for a study of memory CD4+ T cells and cytomegalovirus serostatus. V lost 3 bases, J lost 2 bases, and 11 bases lay in between. Germline CDR1 and CDR2: SEHNR and FQNEAQ (reference sequence). The CDR3 is 15 residues long. Clones were read by immunoSEQ multiplex PCR, and TCRdb kept only the in-frame ones, dropping some. Among roughly 48,000 clones listed, about 83% were seen once. Single viable CD3+CD4+CD8-CD45RO+ cells were sorted as the memory CD4+ T cells. This rearrangement joins TRBV7-9 to TRBJ2-1; TRBD2 is a possible D gene (5 bases). This receptor was identified in an adult in good health and CMV-seropositive. Specimen: memory CD4+ T cells from blood. CDR3 amino acids: CASSFDGVAYNEQFF. DNA for the CDR3: TGTGCCAGCAGCTTCGACGGGGTAGCCTACAATGAGCAGTTCTTC.